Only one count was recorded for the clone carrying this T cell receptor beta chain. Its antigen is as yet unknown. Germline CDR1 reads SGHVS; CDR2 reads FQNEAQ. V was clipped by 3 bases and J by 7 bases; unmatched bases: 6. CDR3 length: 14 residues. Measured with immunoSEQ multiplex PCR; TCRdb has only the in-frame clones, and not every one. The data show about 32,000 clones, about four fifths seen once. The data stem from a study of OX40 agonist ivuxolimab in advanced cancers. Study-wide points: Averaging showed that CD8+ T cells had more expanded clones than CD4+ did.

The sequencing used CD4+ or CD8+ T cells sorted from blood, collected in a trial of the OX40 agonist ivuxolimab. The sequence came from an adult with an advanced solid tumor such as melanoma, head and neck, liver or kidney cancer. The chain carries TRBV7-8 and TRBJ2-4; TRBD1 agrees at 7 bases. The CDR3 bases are TGTGCCAGCAGCTTGGACAGGTTGGGGAACATTCAGTACTTC. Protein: CASSLDRLGNIQYF. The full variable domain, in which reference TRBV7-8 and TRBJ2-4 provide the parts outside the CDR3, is GAGVSQSPRYKVAKRGQDVALRCDPISGHVSLFWYQQALGQGPEFLTYFQNEAQLDKSGLPSDRFFAERPEGSVSTLKIQRTQQEDSAVYLCASSLDRLGNIQYFGAGTRLSVL.